A single sample gave rise to the 15 T cell receptor beta chains below, sequenced in a study of CD8 T cells in ankylosing spondylitis. TCRdb processed the 5' RACE reads anew with MiXCR; each CDR3 protein has one entry. Of nearly 350,000 distinct CDR3 sequences in the sample, 14% to 15% were seen once. Specimen: blood, either unsorted or a sorted T cell fraction (not recorded which). These receptor sequences come from a male donor with ankylosing spondylitis or in good health (not recorded which).

This clonotype was detected a few times. This rearrangement joins TRBV4-2 to TRBJ2-1, with 9 positions matching TRBD2. Germline CDR1 and CDR2: LGHNA and YNFKEQ. V shed 2 bases and J 6 bases; nucleotides not matched to a gene: 8. The CDR3 runs 16 residues. DNA of the CDR3: TGTGCCAGCAGCCAATACCGGACTAGCGAAACCAATGAGCAGTTCTTC. Translating it yields CASSQYRTSETNEQFF.

The chain couples TRBV12-3 or TRBV12-4 to TRBJ1-3; D unresolved. V lost 3 bases, J lost 0 bases, and 9 bases lay in between. The CDR3 extends over 15 amino acids. The CDR3 bases are TGTGCCAGCAGTTTCGGGGAATCCTCTGGAAACACCATATATTTT. Translating it yields CASSFGESSGNTIYF.

The chain is built from TRBV15 and TRBJ1-1; the D gene is possibly TRBD1 (6 bases). Per the germline V gene, CDR1 is LNHNV and CDR2 is YYDKDF (reference sequence). This CDR3 has 15 amino acids. V was clipped by 2 bases and J by 3 bases, with 13 bases between them. The CDR3 loop is CATSRPAEGDTEAFF. The DNA for the CDR3 is TGTGCCACCAGCAGACCAGCGGAGGGGGACACTGAAGCTTTCTTT.

This clonotype was detected ten times or more. This chain joins TRBV5-1 and TRBJ2-2; D is perhaps TRBD1 (6 bases). The ends were cut back, 1 base at V and 1 base at J, with 11 bases in the middle. The CDR3 is 16 amino acids. Germline V gene lookup returns CDR1 SGHRS and CDR2 YFSETQ. CDR3 bases: TGCGCCAGCAGCTTGCGGGTACAGGGGAACACCGGGGAGCTGTTTTTT. Translation gives CASSLRVQGNTGELFF.

This clonotype has at least ten counts. The gene calls are TRBV12-3 or TRBV12-4 and TRBJ2-5; 7 positions agree with TRBD2. This CDR3 region has 14 residues. V dropped 5 bases and J dropped 0; count of bases not matched to a gene: 3. CDR3 coding DNA: TGTGCCAGCAGTCCTGGGACTAACCAAGAGACCCAGTACTTC. It codes for CASSPGTNQETQYF.

This chain connects TRBV24-1 to TRBJ2-1; D remains unclear. Trimming stripped 1 base from V and 5 bases from J, with 5 bases between. CDR1 and CDR2 (germline): KGHDR, SFDVKD. The length of the CDR3 is 13 residues. As DNA, the CDR3 is TGTGCCACCAGTGATTTTTCCGACAATGAGCAGTTCTTC. Amino acids: CATSDFSDNEQFF.

This clonotype was seen a handful of times. The chain uses TRBV29-1 and TRBJ1-2; the D is unclear. Trimming took 6 bases from V and 4 from J, leaving 9 bases between them. Looked up from germline, CDR1 is SQVTM and CDR2 is ANQGSEA. The CDR3 runs to 11 residues. Here the CDR3 DNA reads TGCAGCGTAGCTGAAATCTATGGCTACACCTTC. Translation gives CSVAEIYGYTF.

This sequence joins TRBV6-1 and TRBJ2-3; D is possibly TRBD1 or TRBD2 (5 bases each). Germline V lookup: CDR1 MNHNS, CDR2 SASEGT. The CDR3 consists of 15 residues. V was clipped by 6 bases and J by 2 bases, with 15 bases between them. The CDR3 bases are TGTGCCAGCAGCCGGGACCCCGGGGTCACAGATACGCAGTATTTT. Its translation: CASSRDPGVTDTQYF.

There are a few counts of this clonotype. CDR3 protein: CASRGAGLNTGELFF. The CDR3 DNA reads as TGCGCCAGCAGAGGAGCGGGCTTGAACACCGGGGAGCTGTTTTTT. This chain connects TRBV5-1 to TRBJ2-2; a weak D match, TRBD2 (6 bases). CDR1 is SGHRS, CDR2 YFSETQ, per germline. V was pared by 5 bases and J by 1 base, with 12 bases between. This CDR3 is built from 15 residues.

The table lists this clonotype with many counts. This chain uses TRBV3-1 with TRBJ2-1, with 14 bases aligning to TRBD2. The CDR3 has 17 residues. Germline values: CDR1 LGHDT, CDR2 YNNKEL (reference sequence). J was trimmed by 1 base and V by 1 base; bases with no gene match: 0. The CDR3 loop reads CASSQGLAGGSYNEQFF. The CDR3 coding sequence is TGTGCCAGCAGCCAAGGACTAGCGGGAGGGTCCTACAATGAGCAGTTCTTC.

This clonotype has at least ten counts. The V call is TRBV5-6, the J call TRBJ2-3; 9 bases agree with TRBD1. The germline CDR1 and CDR2 sequences are SGHDT and YYEEEE. This CDR3 spans 14 amino acids. The trim removed 4 bases at V and 3 bases at J, leaving 3 bases unmatched. CDR3 loop: CASSHRGRTDTQYF. For the CDR3, the DNA is TGTGCCAGCAGCCACAGGGGGCGGACAGATACGCAGTATTTT.

The V and J genes are TRBV20-1 and TRBJ2-7; TRBD1 might be the D (6 bases). V lost 0 bases to trimming and J lost 1 base, with 13 bases between them. This CDR3 has 15 amino acids. Per germline, CDR1 DFQATT and CDR2 SNEGSKA (reference sequence). CDR3 amino acids: CSARDRVRGSYEQYF. CDR3 nucleotides: TGCAGTGCTAGAGATCGGGTTAGGGGGTCCTACGAGCAGTACTTC.

This clonotype has just a few counts. The V and J genes are TRBV3-1 and TRBJ1-2; no reliable D call. The CDR3 runs 12 residues. V lost 1 base and J 9 bases, leaving 9 bases between the germline ends. Per germline, CDR1 LGHDT and CDR2 YNNKEL (reference sequence). The CDR3 here is CASSQATGSYTF. The CDR3 bases are TGTGCCAGCAGCCAAGCGACGGGAAGCTACACCTTC.

This clonotype was picked up a small number of times. This sequence joins TRBV9 and TRBJ1-4; D gene ambiguous. Between the trimmed V and J ends, which lost 0 bases and 2 bases, there was a span of 5 bases. This CDR3 contains 14 residues. Germline CDR1 and CDR2: SGDLS and YYNGEE. The CDR3 nucleotides read TGTGCCAGCAGCGTAGGGGCGACTAATGAAAAACTGTTTTTT. Amino acids: CASSVGATNEKLFF.

This clonotype occurred a few times. The chain links TRBV5-1 to TRBJ2-1, with 10 bases identical to TRBD2. The CDR3 covers 17 residues. Germline values: CDR1 SGHRS, CDR2 YFSETQ. J lost 7 bases, V lost 3 bases, and 13 bases had no gene match. CDR3 sequence: CASSSPAVAGGGNEQFF. DNA of the CDR3: TGCGCCAGCAGCTCGCCTGCGGTAGCGGGAGGTGGGAATGAGCAGTTCTTC.